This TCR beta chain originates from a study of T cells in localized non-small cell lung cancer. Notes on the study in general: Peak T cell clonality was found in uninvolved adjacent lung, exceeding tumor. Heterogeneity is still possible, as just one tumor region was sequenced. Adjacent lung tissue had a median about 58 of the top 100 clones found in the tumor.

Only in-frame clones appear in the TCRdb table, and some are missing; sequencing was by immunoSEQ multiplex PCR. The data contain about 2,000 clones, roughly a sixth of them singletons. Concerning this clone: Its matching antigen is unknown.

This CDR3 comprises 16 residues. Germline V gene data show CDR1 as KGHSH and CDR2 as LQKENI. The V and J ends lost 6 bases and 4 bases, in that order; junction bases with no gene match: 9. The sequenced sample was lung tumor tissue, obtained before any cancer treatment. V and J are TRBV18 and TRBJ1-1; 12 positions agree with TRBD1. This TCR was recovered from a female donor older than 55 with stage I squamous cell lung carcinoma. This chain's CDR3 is CASSAGTGGASTEAFF. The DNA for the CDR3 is TGTGCCAGCTCGGCGGGGACAGGGGGCGCTTCCACTGAAGCTTTCTTT.